Listed below are T cell receptor beta chains from one sample, sequenced in a study of Ad26.COV2.S vaccination and SARS-CoV-2 variants. Libraries were prepared by immunoSEQ multiplex PCR; TCRdb keeps only in-frame clonotypes and omits some of them. The sample has hundreds of thousands of clones, around 92% seen once. Source: peripheral blood, taken in a trial of Ad26.COV2.S vaccine versus placebo. These TCRs come from a person between 18 and 65 years old who received the Ad26.COV2.S COVID-19 vaccine or a placebo. Each CDR3 is given with its conserved first and last residue. Fields, in order: clone size, V gene, D gene, J gene, CDR3 protein, CDR3 DNA. A D gene is named only where the DNA matches it firmly. Rows may omit the clone size; those that give it use once, few, many or a size class.

clone size: -
V gene: TRBV7-8
D gene: -
J gene: TRBJ2-3
CDR3 protein: CASSPVPDSTDTQYF
CDR3 DNA: TGTGCCAGCAGCCCCGTCCCGGACAGCACAGATACGCAGTATTTT

clone size: -
V gene: TRBV14
D gene: TRBD1
J gene: TRBJ1-2
CDR3 protein: CASSQEQGAWGYTF
CDR3 DNA: TGTGCCAGCAGCCAAGAACAGGGGGCATGGGGCTACACCTTC

clone size: -
V gene: TRBV19
D gene: TRBD1
J gene: TRBJ2-7
CDR3 protein: CASSIDRGRYEQYF
CDR3 DNA: TGTGCCAGTAGTATAGACAGGGGGCGCTACGAGCAGTACTTC

clone size: -
V gene: TRBV9
D gene: -
J gene: TRBJ1-2
CDR3 protein: CASSVLAERPYGYTF
CDR3 DNA: TGTGCCAGCAGCGTTCTAGCGGAGCGCCCCTATGGCTACACCTTC

clone size: -
V gene: TRBV27
D gene: TRBD1
J gene: TRBJ2-7
CDR3 protein: CASSLGTAYEQYF
CDR3 DNA: TGTGCCAGCAGTTTAGGGACAGCCTACGAGCAGTACTTC

clone size: -
V gene: TRBV7-2
D gene: TRBD2
J gene: TRBJ2-1
CDR3 protein: CASSFSGTTYNEQFF
CDR3 DNA: TGTGCCAGCAGTTTTAGCGGGACCACCTACAATGAGCAGTTCTTC

clone size: -
V gene: TRBV28
D gene: -
J gene: TRBJ2-2
CDR3 protein: CASSLFLTGDTGELFF
CDR3 DNA: TGTGCCAGCAGTTTATTCTTGACGGGGGACACCGGGGAGCTGTTTTTT

clone size: -
V gene: TRBV2
D gene: -
J gene: TRBJ1-4
CDR3 protein: CASRGWGPNEKLFF
CDR3 DNA: TGTGCCAGCAGGGGGTGGGGGCCTAATGAAAAACTGTTTTTT

clone size: -
V gene: TRBV10-3
D gene: -
J gene: TRBJ2-2
CDR3 protein: CAISDFSGTVNTGELFF
CDR3 DNA: TGTGCCATCAGTGACTTCTCCGGGACGGTGAACACCGGGGAGCTGTTTTTT

clone size: -
V gene: TRBV14
D gene: TRBD1
J gene: TRBJ2-2
CDR3 protein: CASSHRGRDTGELFF
CDR3 DNA: TGTGCCAGCAGCCACAGGGGGCGAGACACCGGGGAGCTGTTTTTT

clone size: -
V gene: TRBV15
D gene: -
J gene: TRBJ1-2
CDR3 protein: CATSFRGFSGYTF
CDR3 DNA: TGTGCCACCAGCTTTCGCGGGTTTAGTGGCTACACCTTC

clone size: -
V gene: TRBV7-9
D gene: TRBD2
J gene: TRBJ2-3
CDR3 protein: CASSIPSGPSTDTQYF
CDR3 DNA: TGTGCCAGCAGCATCCCTAGCGGTCCTAGCACAGATACGCAGTATTTT

clone size: once
V gene: TRBV12-1
D gene: -
J gene: TRBJ2-5
CDR3 protein: CASSFLISRVETQYF
CDR3 DNA: TGTGCCAGCAGCTTTTTGATTAGTAGGGTAGAGACCCAGTACTTC

clone size: -
V gene: TRBV7-9
D gene: -
J gene: TRBJ1-3
CDR3 protein: CASSGSYPGPSGNTIYF
CDR3 DNA: TGTGCCAGCAGCGGGTCATATCCGGGCCCCTCTGGAAACACCATATATTTT

clone size: -
V gene: TRBV4-3
D gene: -
J gene: TRBJ2-4
CDR3 protein: CASSQGLAKNIQYF
CDR3 DNA: TGCGCCAGCAGCCAAGGACTAGCCAAAAACATTCAGTACTTC

clone size: -
V gene: TRBV5-4
D gene: TRBD1
J gene: TRBJ2-3
CDR3 protein: CASSLYGTGRSDTQYF
CDR3 DNA: TGTGCCAGCAGCTTGTACGGGACAGGGCGATCAGATACGCAGTATTTT

clone size: -
V gene: TRBV3-1/TRBV3-2
D gene: -
J gene: TRBJ2-1
CDR3 protein: CASSPQEAGWYNEQFF
CDR3 DNA: TGTGCCAGCAGCCCTCAGGAGGCAGGGTGGTACAATGAGCAGTTCTTC

clone size: -
V gene: TRBV4-3
D gene: -
J gene: TRBJ1-2
CDR3 protein: CASSGGGAKGYTF
CDR3 DNA: TGCGCCAGCAGCGGCGGGGGCGCGAAAGGCTACACCTTC

clone size: -
V gene: TRBV29-1
D gene: TRBD2
J gene: TRBJ2-3
CDR3 protein: CSAGGLPDTQYF
CDR3 DNA: TGCAGCGCGGGGGGGCTTCCAGATACGCAGTATTTT

clone size: once
V gene: TRBV3-1/TRBV3-2
D gene: -
J gene: TRBJ1-5
CDR3 protein: CASSQDFLGDYQPQHF
CDR3 DNA: TGTGCCAGCAGCCAAGACTTTTTAGGGGACTATCAGCCCCAGCATTTT

clone size: -
V gene: TRBV12-3/TRBV12-4
D gene: -
J gene: TRBJ2-7
CDR3 protein: CASSLGRTYEQYF
CDR3 DNA: TGTGCCAGCAGTTTAGGGAGAACCTACGAGCAGTACTTC

clone size: -
V gene: TRBV5-1
D gene: -
J gene: TRBJ1-2
CDR3 protein: CASSLAGGINYGYTF
CDR3 DNA: TGCGCCAGCAGCTTGGCCGGTGGGATTAACTATGGCTACACCTTC

clone size: -
V gene: TRBV14
D gene: TRBD2
J gene: TRBJ2-1
CDR3 protein: CASSQKRGPRSSGGHRGSYNEQFF
CDR3 DNA: TGTGCCAGCAGTCAAAAACGGGGACCGCGGTCTAGCGGGGGGCACCGTGGATCCTACAATGAGCAGTTCTTC

clone size: -
V gene: TRBV30
D gene: TRBD1
J gene: TRBJ1-5
CDR3 protein: CAWRRQGEQPQHF
CDR3 DNA: TGTGCCTGGAGGAGACAGGGCGAGCAGCCCCAGCATTTT